Listed here are 2 T cell receptor beta chains from one sample, sequenced in a study of breast tumors, draining lymph nodes, adjacent tissues (dated by TCRdb to 2016 to 2017). The lymph node samples were taken from the axillary draining lymph nodes of breast cancer patients. Preparation of the library involved multiplex PCR. The sequencer was an Illumina HiSeq 2000. The public reads were reprocessed in TCRdb via fastp at Q25 and MiXCR, keeping in-frame beta chains. One record per CDR3 amino acid sequence lists the most common genes and DNA. Present in this sample are approximately 100,000 distinct CDR3 sequences, roughly 20% of which were seen just once. Of the sample, around 1.3% is held by the ten largest clones. The sequenced material came from axillary lymph node tissue. Every receptor here comes from a female donor with breast cancer. Some clones in this sample may be carry-over from other donors' samples.

This clonotype occurred many times. This rearrangement joins TRBV30 to TRBJ2-5; 8 positions agree with TRBD2. The CDR3 length is 15 residues. With 0 bases clipped from V and 2 bases from J, the junction kept 5 bases outside the gene matches. Per germline, CDR1 GTSNPN and CDR2 SVGIG (reference sequence). The CDR3 spells CAWSVSSGRQETQYF. DNA of the CDR3: TGTGCCTGGAGTGTATCCAGCGGGAGACAAGAGACCCAGTACTTC.

This clonotype was recorded at least ten times. V gene TRBV19 combines with J gene TRBJ2-7; no firm D call. V lost 3 bases and J 0 bases, leaving 12 bases between the germline ends. The CDR3 sequence is 15 residues long. Germline V gene data show CDR1 as LNHDA and CDR2 as SQIVND (reference sequence). The CDR3 protein is CASSMSSGPSYEQYF. DNA of the CDR3: TGTGCCAGTAGTATGAGTTCAGGACCCTCCTACGAGCAGTACTTC. Complete variable domain (other parts from reference TRBV19 and TRBJ2-7): DGGITQSPKYLFRKEGQNVTLSCEQNLNHDAMYWYRQDPGQGLRLIYYSQIVNDFQKGDIAEGYSVSREKKESFPLTVTSAQKNPTAFYLCASSMSSGPSYEQYFGPGTRLTVT.